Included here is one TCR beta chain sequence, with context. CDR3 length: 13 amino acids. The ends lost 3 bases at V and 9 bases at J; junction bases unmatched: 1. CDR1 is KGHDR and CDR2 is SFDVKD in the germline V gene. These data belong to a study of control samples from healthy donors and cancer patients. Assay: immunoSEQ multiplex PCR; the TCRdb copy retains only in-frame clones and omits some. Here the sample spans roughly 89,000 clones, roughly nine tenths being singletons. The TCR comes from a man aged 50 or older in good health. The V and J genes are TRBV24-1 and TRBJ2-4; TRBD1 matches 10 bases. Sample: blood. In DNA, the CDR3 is TGTGCCACCAGTGATGGACAGGGGGTCATTCAGTACTTC. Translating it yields CATSDGQGVIQYF.